This TCR beta chain appears in the sequencing data of a study of blood T cell repertoires in COVID-19 (dated by TCRdb to 2019 to 2021). The study in broad terms: Samples from collaborators originated in the United States, Italy and Spain and spanned both the acute and convalescent phases of COVID-19. Where available, HLA class I and class II types were obtained from metadata supplied by the sample provider rather than from assay-based typing. A de-identified subject ID, COVID-19 status, age in years and sex were almost always included in the sample metadata. The dataset comprised deeply sampled blood TCRbeta repertoires from subjects exposed to, actively infected with, or recovered from COVID-19. Samples came from the ongoing ImmuneRACE study (first 160 participants) plus 1,254 subjects from 6 global collaborators. The prospective study material was composed of cDNA or gDNA derived from T cells, B-cell-depleted T cells, or PBMCs. A freely available public database, intended as a resource for researchers studying the immune response to SARS-CoV-2, is where the repertoires were released. Beyond this particular receptor, the publication reports: How much clinical and demographic metadata was included differed by source and by participant, and the metadata was provided uncurated.

Each collaborating institution followed its own protocols to collect whole blood in K2EDTA tubes. Collaborator samples were shipped for TCRbeta analysis as frozen whole blood, isolated PBMCs, or DNA extracted from either sample type. Turning to this clone: The antigen it binds to is not known. No base qualities exist here, and no much larger clone lies one base off it.

The junction carries 10 bases between V and J, which are trimmed by 3 bases and 0 bases respectively. The germline V gene (reference sequence) yields MNHEY for CDR1 and SMNVEV for CDR2. CDR3 length: 15 amino acids, cysteine to phenylalanine. The only DNA kept is the CDR3, 45 bases in frame from the first base. The immunoSEQ Assay, a bias-controlled multiplex PCR, was used to amplify TCRbeta CDR3 regions from genomic DNA. The study's processing was this. Nucleated cell counts per sample were estimated from amplification of reference gene primers within the assay. To quantify the absolute abundance of each unique TCRbeta CDR3 rearrangement, sequence reads were collapsed and filtered. For each sample, productive Simpson clonality was calculated as the square root of Simpson's diversity index across productive rearrangements. Sourced from immuneACCESS, this table was stored by TCRdb with only in-frame sequences that have V and J called. A share of the clones is absent; for the studies checked, an unresolved V gene accounts for under half, and the remainder has no known explanation. That table is the source of V, J and clone size, and D and trimming were worked out from the DNA. The sample contains 95,000 to 110,000 clones, nearly 90% of them found a single time. Of the sample, approximately 3% is held by the ten largest clones.

This TCR was recovered from a man between 50 and 59 years old in a cohort sampled during active COVID-19. The chain links TRBV27 with TRBJ2-3, with TRBD2 as a weak D call on 5 bases. Sequenced sample: peripheral blood. DNA sequence: TGTGCCAGCAGTTTTATTCGGACTAGCACAGATACGCAGTATTTT. Its protein product is CASSFIRTSTDTQYF.